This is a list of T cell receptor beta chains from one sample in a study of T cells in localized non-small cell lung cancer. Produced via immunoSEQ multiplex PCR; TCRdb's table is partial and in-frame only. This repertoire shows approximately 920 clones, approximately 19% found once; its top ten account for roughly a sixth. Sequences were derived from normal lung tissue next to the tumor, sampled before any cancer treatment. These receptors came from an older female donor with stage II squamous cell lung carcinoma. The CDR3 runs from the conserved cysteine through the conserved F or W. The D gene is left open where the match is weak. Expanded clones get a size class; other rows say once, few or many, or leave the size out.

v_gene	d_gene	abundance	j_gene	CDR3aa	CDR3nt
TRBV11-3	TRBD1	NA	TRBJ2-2	CASSSGQGDLGELFF	TGTGCCAGCAGCTCGGGACAGGGGGATTTGGGGGAGCTGTTTTTT
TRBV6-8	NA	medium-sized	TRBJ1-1	CASSSPGGTGVAEAFF	TGTGCCAGCAGTTCTCCCGGGGGTACGGGCGTGGCTGAAGCTTTCTTT
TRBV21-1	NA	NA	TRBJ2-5	CASSRARGETQYF	TGTGCCAGCAGCAGAGCGAGAGGAGAGACCCAGTACTTC
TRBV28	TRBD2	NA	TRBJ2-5	CASRATSGGAETQYF	TGTGCCAGCAGGGCGACTAGCGGGGGGGCGGAGACCCAGTACTTC
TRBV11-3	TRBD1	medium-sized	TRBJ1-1	CASSYRTGNTEAFF	TGTGCCAGCAGCTATCGGACAGGGAACACTGAAGCTTTCTTT
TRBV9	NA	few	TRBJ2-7	CASSPPGHHYEQYF	TGTGCCAGCAGCCCCCCGGGCCACCACTACGAGCAGTACTTC
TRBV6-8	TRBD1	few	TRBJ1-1	CASSQGVVGTEAFF	TGTGCCAGCAGTCAGGGGGTAGTAGGGACTGAAGCTTTCTTT
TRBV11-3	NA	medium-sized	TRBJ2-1	CASSLNSRGNEQFF	TGTGCCAGCAGTCTTAACAGTCGAGGGAATGAGCAGTTCTTC
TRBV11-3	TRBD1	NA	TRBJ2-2	CASSLNTGDTGELFF	TGTGCCAGCAGCCTAAATACAGGGGACACCGGGGAGCTGTTTTTT
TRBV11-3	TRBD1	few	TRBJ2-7	CASSLGVQGGYEQYF	TGTGCCAGCAGCTTAGGTGTACAGGGGGGCTACGAGCAGTACTTC
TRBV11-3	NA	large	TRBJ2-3	CASSSRGASHIDTQYF	TGTGCCAGCAGCTCCCGGGGGGCTTCCCACATCGATACGCAGTATTTT
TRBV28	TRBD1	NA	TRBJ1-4	CASRHSGTGGEKLFF	TGTGCCAGCAGACATTCCGGGACAGGGGGGGAAAAACTGTTTTTT
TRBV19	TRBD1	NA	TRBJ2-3	CASSITGDPDTQYF	TGTGCCAGTAGTATTACAGGGGATCCAGATACGCAGTATTTT
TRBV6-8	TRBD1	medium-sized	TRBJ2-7	CASSYYSRTGGHEQYF	TGTGCCAGCAGTTACTACAGCAGGACAGGGGGCCACGAGCAGTACTTC
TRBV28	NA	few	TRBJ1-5	CASSRLQRISNQPQHF	TGTGCCAGCAGTCGCCTACAGAGAATTAGCAATCAGCCCCAGCATTTT
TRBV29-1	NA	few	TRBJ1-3	CSGATYSGNTIYF	TGCAGCGGCGCCACTTACTCTGGAAACACCATATATTTT
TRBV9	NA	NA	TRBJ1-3	CASSVDSGGTGNTIYF	TGTGCCAGCAGCGTGGACAGCGGTGGGACTGGAAACACCATATATTTT
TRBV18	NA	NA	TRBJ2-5	CASSPLAGGEETQYF	TGTGCCAGCTCACCACTCGCCGGGGGAGAAGAGACCCAGTACTTC
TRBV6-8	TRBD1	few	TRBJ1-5	CASSMTGGSHQPQHF	TGTGCCAGCAGTATGACAGGGGGATCTCATCAGCCCCAGCATTTT
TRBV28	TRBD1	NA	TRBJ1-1	CASSLATDRGSAFF	TGTGCCAGCAGTTTAGCTACGGACAGGGGATCAGCTTTCTTT
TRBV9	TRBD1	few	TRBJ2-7	CASIGQGANEQYF	TGTGCCAGCATTGGACAGGGGGCGAACGAGCAGTACTTC
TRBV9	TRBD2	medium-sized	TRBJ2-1	CASSVALAGGPIEQFF	TGTGCCAGCAGCGTAGCCCTAGCGGGGGGGCCCATTGAGCAGTTCTTC
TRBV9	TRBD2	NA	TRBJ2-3	CASSVEVSGSTDTQYF	TGTGCCAGCAGCGTAGAGGTTAGCGGGAGCACAGATACGCAGTATTTT